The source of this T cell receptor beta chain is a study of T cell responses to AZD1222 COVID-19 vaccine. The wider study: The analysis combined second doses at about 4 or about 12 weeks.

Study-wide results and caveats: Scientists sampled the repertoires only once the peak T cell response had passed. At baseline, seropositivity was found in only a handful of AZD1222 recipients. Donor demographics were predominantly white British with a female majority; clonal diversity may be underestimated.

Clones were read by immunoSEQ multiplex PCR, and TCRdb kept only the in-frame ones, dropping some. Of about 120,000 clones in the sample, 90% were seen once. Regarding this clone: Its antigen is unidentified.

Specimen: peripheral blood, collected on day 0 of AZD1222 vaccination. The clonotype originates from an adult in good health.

DNA for the CDR3: TGCGCCAGCAGCCAAGATCTCATGGGGAGGAACGAGCAGTACTTC. Translated, it gives CASSQDLMGRNEQYF. V usage is TRBV4-3 and J usage is TRBJ2-7; perhaps TRBD2 as D (6 bases). V lost 0 bases, J lost 5 bases, and 14 bases lay in between. The CDR3 contains 15 residues. The V gene's germline CDR1 is LGHNA and CDR2 YSLEER.